The 20 T cell receptor beta chains below were found in one sample sequenced in a study of T cell responses to AZD1222 COVID-19 vaccine. The table came from immunoSEQ multiplex PCR; TCRdb's copy has only in-frame clones and leaves some out. The sample consists of roughly 150,000 clones, roughly 90% of them appearing once. The sample in question was peripheral blood, obtained on day 0 of AZD1222 vaccination. The receptors stem from an adult in good health.

This clone was seen a handful of times. The chain joins TRBV19 to TRBJ1-1, with no clear D. This CDR3 region has 13 residues. CDR1 is LNHDA, CDR2 SQIVND, per germline (reference sequence). The V end lost 2 bases, the J end lost 0 bases, and 4 bases lay between the germline ends. CDR3 in amino acids: CASSITLNTEAFF. CDR3 nucleotides: TGTGCCAGTAGTATAACACTGAACACTGAAGCTTTCTTT.

The chain joins TRBV19 to TRBJ2-5; 7 nucleotides agree with TRBD2. CDR1 is LNHDA, CDR2 SQIVND, per germline (reference sequence). V was pared by 3 bases and J by 4 bases, with 5 bases of the junction left unmatched. This CDR3 has 14 residues. The CDR3 spells CASSIGGSRETQYF. The CDR3 bases are TGTGCCAGTAGTATTGGCGGGAGTCGAGAGACCCAGTACTTC. Together with reference TRBV19 and TRBJ2-5, the CDR3 gives the full variable domain: DGGITQSPKYLFRKEGQNVTLSCEQNLNHDAMYWYRQDPGQGLRLIYYSQIVNDFQKGDIAEGYSVSREKKESFPLTVTSAQKNPTAFYLCASSIGGSRETQYFGPGTRLLVL.

The chain combines TRBV10-3 with TRBJ2-3, with D tentatively TRBD1 or TRBD2 (6 bases each). V was shortened by 3 bases and J by 4 bases, with 23 bases between the two germline ends. The V gene's germline CDR1 is ENHRY and CDR2 SYGVKD. The CDR3 consists of 18 residues. The CDR3 loop is CAISDYPGTGANPDTQYF. CDR3 DNA: TGTGCCATCAGTGACTACCCTGGGACGGGGGCTAATCCAGATACGCAGTATTTT.

The V call is TRBV4-1, the J call TRBJ2-7; 7 bases fit TRBD1. Germline trimming cut 6 bases from V and 0 bases from J; bases unmatched to any gene: 8. The CDR3 runs to 15 residues. CDR1 is MGHRA, CDR2 YSYEKL, per germline. As DNA, the CDR3 is TGCGCCAGCAGTTACATCAGGGGGAGCTCCTACGAGCAGTACTTC. It translates to CASSYIRGSSYEQYF.

This clone was counted a single time. The same CDR3 can be traced to other DNA sequences in this sample. The chain has TRBV5-1 and TRBJ1-1, with a tentative D call TRBD1 (5 bases). Germline values: CDR1 SGHRS, CDR2 YFSETQ. The CDR3 has 14 residues. V was pared by 0 bases and J by 5 bases, with 11 bases between. CDR3 protein: CASSLVQGGTEAFF. DNA for the CDR3: TGCGCCAGCAGCTTGGTTCAGGGAGGGACTGAAGCTTTCTTT.

CDR3 in amino acids: CASSTTLGGTEAFF. In DNA form, the CDR3 reads TGTGCCAGTAGTACCACCCTGGGGGGCACTGAAGCTTTCTTT. The chain employs TRBV19 and TRBJ1-1, with D perhaps matching TRBD1 (5 bases). The length of the CDR3 is 14 residues. Per germline, CDR1 LNHDA and CDR2 SQIVND (reference sequence). V gave up 4 bases and J gave up 4 bases, with 13 bases separating them. Together with reference TRBV19 and TRBJ1-1, the CDR3 gives the full variable domain: DGGITQSPKYLFRKEGQNVTLSCEQNLNHDAMYWYRQDPGQGLRLIYYSQIVNDFQKGDIAEGYSVSREKKESFPLTVTSAQKNPTAFYLCASSTTLGGTEAFFGQGTRLTVV.

The J gene is TRBJ1-1, the V gene TRBV11-2; no clear D gene. The CDR3 covers 13 residues. CDR1 is SGHAT, CDR2 FQNNGV, per germline. V lost 4 bases to trimming and J lost 5 bases, with 11 bases between them. The CDR3 region is CASSSLSLTEAFF. The CDR3 region has the DNA TGTGCCAGCAGCTCCCTCTCCTTAACTGAAGCTTTCTTT.

The V and J genes are TRBV11-2 and TRBJ2-2; D gene uncertain. V was cut by 1 base and J by 0 bases, with 3 bases left in between. Per germline, CDR1 SGHAT and CDR2 FQNNGV. The CDR3 loop spans 14 amino acids. DNA for the CDR3: TGTGCCAGCAGCTTAGGGGCGAACACCGGGGAGCTGTTTTTT. Translated: CASSLGANTGELFF.

This clone was seen a single time. Other DNA variants within this sample encode the same CDR3. The CDR3 coding sequence is TGTGCCAGCAGCCCTCGCCGGGGGGATGGCTACACCTTC. Its protein is CASSPRRGDGYTF. J is TRBJ1-2 and V is TRBV14; D possibly corresponds to TRBD1 (5 bases). CDR3 length equals 13 residues. Trimming removed 4 bases at V and 6 bases at J, with 12 bases between. Germline loops: CDR1 SGHDN, CDR2 FVKESK.

This clone appeared once. The chain carries TRBV3-1 (or the pseudogene TRBV3-2) and TRBJ1-1; maybe TRBD1 (6 bases). V gave up 1 base and J gave up 1 base, with 13 bases separating them. The germline V gene has CDR1 LGHDT and CDR2 YNNKEL (reference sequence). This CDR3 is 16 amino acids long. CDR3 nucleotide sequence: TGTGCCAGCAGCCAAGCGGGGGCGGGAGCGAACACTGAAGCTTTCTTT. It specifies CASSQAGAGANTEAFF.

V and J are TRBV29-1 and TRBJ1-3; D unresolved. The length of the CDR3 is 14 residues. CDR1 SQVTM and CDR2 ANQGSEA come from the germline V gene. The V end was cut by 4 bases, the J end by 3 bases, with 13 bases between. The CDR3, as DNA: TGCAGCGTTGTGTGGGGAGGAGGTGGAAACACCATATATTTT. This sequence encodes CSVVWGGGGNTIYF.

This chain links TRBV5-1 with TRBJ2-7; TRBD1 aligns across 7 bases. Germline V CDR1 and CDR2: SGHRS, YFSETQ. The CDR3 has 15 amino acids. The V gene end was trimmed by 4 bases and the J gene end by 3 bases; junction bases not matched to a gene: 10. CDR3 sequence: CASSQTKGASYEQYF. The CDR3 DNA sequence: TGCGCCAGCAGCCAAACTAAGGGGGCTAGCTACGAGCAGTACTTC.

This clone was seen a few times. The chain carries TRBV3-1 (or the pseudogene TRBV3-2) and TRBJ1-6, with D maybe TRBD1 (5 bases). The CDR3 is 14 amino acids. From germline, CDR1 is LGHDT and CDR2 YNNKEL (reference sequence). Trimming took 5 bases from V and 5 from J, leaving 10 bases between them. CDR3 sequence: CASSWGLDNSPLHF. The CDR3 DNA follows: TGTGCCAGCAGCTGGGGGTTAGATAATTCACCCCTCCACTTT.

The V gene is TRBV30, the J gene TRBJ1-1, with D perhaps matching TRBD1 (6 bases). Trimming took off 3 bases at V and 8 bases at J, with 22 bases between the two ends. The germline CDR1 and CDR2 sequences are GTSNPN and SVGIG (reference sequence). The CDR3 is 15 amino acids. CDR3 coding DNA: TGTGCCTGGAGCCACGGACCGGGGGCCGCCGGAGAAGCTTTCTTT. The encoded protein is CAWSHGPGAAGEAFF.

This chain joins TRBV29-1 and TRBJ2-6, with 8 bases aligning to TRBD1. Germline V CDR1 and CDR2: SQVTM, ANQGSEA. This CDR3 has 16 amino acids. Losses at the gene ends were 4 bases for V and 0 bases for J; bases not matched to a gene: 5. CDR3 nucleotide sequence: TGCAGCGTTGGGACAGGGCTTAGCTCTGGGGCCAACGTCCTGACTTTC. It translates to CSVGTGLSSGANVLTF.

The chain couples TRBV19 to TRBJ2-3, with D perhaps assigned TRBD1 or TRBD2 (5 bases each). V shed 5 bases and J shed 3 bases, with 12 bases lying between them. From germline, CDR1 is LNHDA and CDR2 SQIVND (reference sequence). The CDR3 consists of 14 residues. In DNA form, the CDR3 reads TGTGCCAGTAGTTCCCGGGGCGTGACAGATACGCAGTATTTT. Translation gives CASSSRGVTDTQYF.

The chain combines TRBV5-5 with TRBJ1-1; no firm D call. Trimming removed 0 bases at V and 0 bases at J, with 6 bases between. CDR1 is SGHKS and CDR2 is YYEKEE in the germline V gene (reference sequence). The CDR3 extends over 14 amino acids. The CDR3 reads CASSLGPMNTEAFF. Here the CDR3 DNA reads TGTGCCAGCAGCTTGGGCCCTATGAACACTGAAGCTTTCTTT.

CDR3 residues: CASSESSGTEYEQYF. For the CDR3, the DNA is TGTGCCAGCAGCGAGAGTAGCGGGACAGAGTACGAGCAGTACTTC. This chain links TRBV11-2 with TRBJ2-7; TRBD2 is a possible D gene (8 bases). Germline CDR1 and CDR2: SGHAT and FQNNGV. The CDR3 covers 15 residues. V lost 5 bases to trimming and J lost 4 bases, with 18 bases between them.

The rearrangement uses TRBV2 and TRBJ1-1, with a weak D call TRBD1 (5 bases). Germline V gene lookup returns CDR1 SNHLY and CDR2 FYNNEI. V gave up 7 bases and J gave up 7 bases, with 13 bases separating them. The CDR3 loop spans 12 amino acids. CDR3: CASTPAGGEAFF. The CDR3 bases are TGTGCCAGCACCCCAGCCGGGGGTGAAGCTTTCTTT.

The chain links TRBV7-2 to TRBJ2-5; 7 bases fit TRBD2. Germline CDR1 SGHTA, CDR2 FQGNSA. The CDR3 loop spans 15 amino acids. J gave up 4 bases and V 1 base, and 6 bases lay outside the gene matches. The CDR3 coding sequence is TGTGCCAGCAGCTTAGTCGTGGGCGGGGGAGAGACCCAGTACTTC. It is translated as CASSLVVGGGETQYF.